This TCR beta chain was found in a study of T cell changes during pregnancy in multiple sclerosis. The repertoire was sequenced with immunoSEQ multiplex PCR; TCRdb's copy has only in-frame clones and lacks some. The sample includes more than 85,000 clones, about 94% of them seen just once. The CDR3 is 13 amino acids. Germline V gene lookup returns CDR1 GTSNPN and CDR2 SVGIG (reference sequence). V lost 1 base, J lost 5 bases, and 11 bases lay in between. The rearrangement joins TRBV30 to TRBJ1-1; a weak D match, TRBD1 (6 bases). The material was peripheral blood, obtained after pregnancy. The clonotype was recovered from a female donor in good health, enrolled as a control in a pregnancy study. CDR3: CAWSGRGRTEAFF. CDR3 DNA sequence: TGTGCCTGGAGTGGCAGGGGACGGACTGAAGCTTTCTTT.